The rows below give T cell receptor beta chains drawn from one sample of a study of T cell responses to AZD1222 COVID-19 vaccine. The protocol was immunoSEQ multiplex PCR, while the TCRdb copy is restricted to in-frame clones and leaves out a portion. In the table there are some 170,000 clones, about 89% of which are singletons. The specimen comprised peripheral blood, sampled on day 0 of AZD1222 vaccination. The receptor source for this set is an adult in good health. The CDR3 runs from the conserved cysteine through the conserved F or W. A D gene is named only where the DNA matches it firmly. Clone size appears in some rows only: once, few, many, or a class for an expanded clone.

clone size: -; J gene: TRBJ2-4; D gene: TRBD2; V gene: TRBV29-1; CDR3 protein: CSVAGGSGRLFTKNIQYF; CDR3 DNA: TGCAGCGTTGCGGGGGGTAGCGGGAGGTTGTTTACCAAAAACATTCAGTACTTC
clone size: -; J gene: TRBJ2-1; D gene: -; V gene: TRBV6-5; CDR3 protein: CASKVGADSRNEQFF; CDR3 DNA: TGTGCCAGCAAAGTCGGGGCAGACTCCCGCAATGAGCAGTTCTTC
clone size: -; J gene: TRBJ2-2; D gene: TRBD2; V gene: TRBV5-6; CDR3 protein: CASSSEAGRSGELFF; CDR3 DNA: TGTGCCAGCAGCTCCGAAGCGGGACGGTCCGGGGAGCTGTTTTTT
clone size: -; J gene: TRBJ2-5; D gene: TRBD1; V gene: TRBV5-1; CDR3 protein: CASSLGGGRETQYF; CDR3 DNA: TGCGCCAGCAGCTTGGGAGGGGGCCGGGAGACCCAGTACTTC
clone size: -; J gene: TRBJ2-2; D gene: TRBD2; V gene: TRBV29-1; CDR3 protein: CSVDTSGNTGELFF; CDR3 DNA: TGCAGCGTAGACACTAGCGGAAACACCGGGGAGCTGTTTTTT
clone size: -; J gene: TRBJ1-1; D gene: TRBD1; V gene: TRBV28; CDR3 protein: CASAGQGAQNAEAFF; CDR3 DNA: TGTGCCAGCGCTGGACAGGGGGCGCAAAATGCTGAAGCTTTCTTT
clone size: -; J gene: TRBJ2-3; D gene: TRBD2; V gene: TRBV5-1; CDR3 protein: CASRGAGDPRMAQYF; CDR3 DNA: TGCGCCAGCCGTGGGGCGGGAGACCCCCGTATGGCGCAGTATTTT
clone size: -; J gene: TRBJ2-1; D gene: TRBD2; V gene: TRBV3-1/TRBV3-2; CDR3 protein: CASSRRGTSGSSYNEQFF; CDR3 DNA: TGTGCCAGCAGCCGAAGAGGGACTAGCGGAAGCTCCTACAATGAGCAGTTCTTC
clone size: -; J gene: TRBJ1-2; D gene: -; V gene: TRBV6-6; CDR3 protein: CASSLTGTPRRYGYTF; CDR3 DNA: TGTGCCAGCAGTTTGACCGGGACTCCAAGGCGGTATGGCTACACCTTC
clone size: -; J gene: TRBJ1-2; D gene: -; V gene: TRBV7-8; CDR3 protein: CASSLPQIYGYTF; CDR3 DNA: TGTGCCAGCAGCTTACCCCAAATTTATGGCTACACCTTC
clone size: -; J gene: TRBJ1-2; D gene: -; V gene: TRBV18; CDR3 protein: CASSPGTQNYGYTF; CDR3 DNA: TGTGCCAGCTCACCTGGGACACAGAACTATGGCTACACCTTC
clone size: -; J gene: TRBJ2-1; D gene: TRBD2; V gene: TRBV29-1; CDR3 protein: CSVDLAGGVGGQFF; CDR3 DNA: TGCAGCGTCGATCTAGCGGGAGGAGTTGGTGGGCAGTTCTTC
clone size: -; J gene: TRBJ2-3; D gene: -; V gene: TRBV19; CDR3 protein: CASSTGSRTDTQYF; CDR3 DNA: TGTGCCAGTAGTACGGGGAGTCGCACAGATACGCAGTATTTT
clone size: -; J gene: TRBJ2-1; D gene: -; V gene: TRBV11-3; CDR3 protein: CASSLGSGGYNEQFF; CDR3 DNA: TGTGCCAGCAGCCTGGGGAGTGGTGGGTACAATGAGCAGTTCTTC
clone size: -; J gene: TRBJ1-3; D gene: -; V gene: TRBV3-1/TRBV3-2; CDR3 protein: CASSQGTELGNTIYF; CDR3 DNA: TGTGCCAGCAGCCAAGGAACAGAACTTGGAAACACCATATATTTT
clone size: -; J gene: TRBJ1-6; D gene: -; V gene: TRBV27; CDR3 protein: CTSSFSVRGNSPLHF; CDR3 DNA: TGTACCAGCAGTTTTTCCGTCAGGGGAAATTCACCCCTCCACTTT
clone size: -; J gene: TRBJ2-7; D gene: -; V gene: TRBV11-3; CDR3 protein: CASSLRGSYEQYF; CDR3 DNA: TGTGCCAGCAGCCTCCGGGGGTCTTACGAGCAGTACTTC
clone size: -; J gene: TRBJ2-3; D gene: TRBD2; V gene: TRBV29-1; CDR3 protein: CSVALAVSTDTQYF; CDR3 DNA: TGCAGCGTTGCTCTAGCGGTTAGCACAGATACGCAGTATTTT
clone size: -; J gene: TRBJ1-2; D gene: -; V gene: TRBV6-5; CDR3 protein: CASSKGYYGYTF; CDR3 DNA: TGTGCCAGCAGTAAGGGTTACTATGGCTACACCTTC
clone size: -; J gene: TRBJ1-3; D gene: -; V gene: TRBV7-9; CDR3 protein: CASSSLGAGNTIYF; CDR3 DNA: TGTGCCAGCAGCTCCCTCGGTGCTGGAAACACCATATATTTT
clone size: -; J gene: TRBJ1-1; D gene: TRBD1; V gene: TRBV4-3; CDR3 protein: CASSQADRDTEAFF; CDR3 DNA: TGCGCCAGCAGCCAAGCGGACAGGGACACTGAAGCTTTCTTT
clone size: -; J gene: TRBJ1-2; D gene: -; V gene: TRBV11-2; CDR3 protein: CASSLDLIVREYGYTF; CDR3 DNA: TGTGCCAGCAGCTTAGATCTGATCGTTAGGGAATATGGCTACACCTTC
clone size: -; J gene: TRBJ1-5; D gene: -; V gene: TRBV4-3; CDR3 protein: CASSQDRDRPQHF; CDR3 DNA: TGCGCCAGCAGCCAAGACAGGGACCGGCCCCAGCATTTT
clone size: few; J gene: TRBJ1-3; D gene: -; V gene: TRBV7-9; CDR3 protein: CASSPKDTIYF; CDR3 DNA: TGTGCCAGCAGCCCCAAAGACACCATATATTTT
clone size: -; J gene: TRBJ1-1; D gene: TRBD1; V gene: TRBV4-3; CDR3 protein: CASSQGLGQGTEAFF; CDR3 DNA: TGCGCCAGCAGCCAAGGCCTGGGACAGGGAACTGAAGCTTTCTTT
clone size: -; J gene: TRBJ1-6; D gene: TRBD1; V gene: TRBV5-6; CDR3 protein: CASSLGQGAFVYSPLHF; CDR3 DNA: TGTGCCAGCAGCTTGGGGCAGGGGGCCTTCGTGTATTCACCCCTCCACTTT
clone size: -; J gene: TRBJ2-1; D gene: TRBD1; V gene: TRBV10-2; CDR3 protein: CASSEGTALLSSYNEQFF; CDR3 DNA: TGCGCCAGCAGTGAAGGGACAGCACTCTTAAGCTCCTACAATGAGCAGTTCTTC
clone size: -; J gene: TRBJ2-2; D gene: TRBD1; V gene: TRBV19; CDR3 protein: CASSESGGPTGELFF; CDR3 DNA: TGTGCCAGTAGTGAGTCAGGGGGCCCGACCGGGGAGCTGTTTTTT
clone size: -; J gene: TRBJ2-1; D gene: TRBD2; V gene: TRBV29-1; CDR3 protein: CSAVSLAGGEQFF; CDR3 DNA: TGCAGCGCGGTATCCCTAGCGGGAGGTGAGCAGTTCTTC
clone size: -; J gene: TRBJ1-5; D gene: -; V gene: TRBV4-1; CDR3 protein: CASSPGQGPNQPQHF; CDR3 DNA: TGCGCCAGCAGCCCCGGGCAGGGCCCGAATCAGCCCCAGCATTTT
clone size: -; J gene: TRBJ2-5; D gene: -; V gene: TRBV2; CDR3 protein: CASSVGAGRGETQYF; CDR3 DNA: TGTGCCAGCAGTGTGGGGGCGGGTCGTGGGGAGACCCAGTACTTC
clone size: -; J gene: TRBJ1-1; D gene: TRBD1; V gene: TRBV15; CDR3 protein: CATSTGEYTEAFF; CDR3 DNA: TGTGCCACCAGTACAGGGGAGTACACTGAAGCTTTCTTT
clone size: -; J gene: TRBJ2-2; D gene: -; V gene: TRBV24-1; CDR3 protein: CATSDFKGGVRRSTGELFF; CDR3 DNA: TGTGCCACCAGTGATTTTAAAGGGGGAGTACGACGGAGCACCGGGGAGCTGTTTTTT
clone size: -; J gene: TRBJ1-3; D gene: -; V gene: TRBV7-8; CDR3 protein: CASSLRTAKASGNTIYF; CDR3 DNA: TGTGCCAGCAGCTTAAGGACAGCCAAAGCCTCTGGAAACACCATATATTTT
clone size: -; J gene: TRBJ2-1; D gene: -; V gene: TRBV1; CDR3 protein: CTSSHRGQTLYNEQFF; CDR3 DNA: TGCACCAGCAGCCACCGGGGACAGACTCTATACAATGAGCAGTTCTTC
clone size: -; J gene: TRBJ1-4; D gene: -; V gene: TRBV28; CDR3 protein: CASSPRVEKLFF; CDR3 DNA: TGTGCCAGCAGTCCTCGGGTCGAAAAACTGTTTTTT
clone size: -; J gene: TRBJ1-2; D gene: -; V gene: TRBV6-5; CDR3 protein: CASSYSGSWGYTF; CDR3 DNA: TGTGCCAGCAGTTACTCCGGGTCTTGGGGCTACACCTTC
clone size: -; J gene: TRBJ2-6; D gene: -; V gene: TRBV7-2; CDR3 protein: CASSLGKAGANVLTF; CDR3 DNA: TGTGCCAGCAGCTTAGGTAAAGCTGGGGCCAACGTCCTGACTTTC
clone size: -; J gene: TRBJ1-6; D gene: -; V gene: TRBV7-2; CDR3 protein: CASSLASQQNSPLHF; CDR3 DNA: TGTGCCAGCAGCTTAGCGTCCCAACAGAATTCACCCCTCCACTTT
clone size: -; J gene: TRBJ1-5; D gene: -; V gene: TRBV2; CDR3 protein: CASSELDSLYQPQHF; CDR3 DNA: TGTGCCAGCAGTGAATTAGACAGCTTATATCAGCCCCAGCATTTT
clone size: -; J gene: TRBJ1-6; D gene: TRBD1; V gene: TRBV5-4; CDR3 protein: CASSSLPPGQSVRSPLHF; CDR3 DNA: TGTGCCAGCAGCTCCTTGCCACCGGGACAGTCGGTCAGATCACCCCTCCACTTT
clone size: -; J gene: TRBJ2-7; D gene: TRBD2; V gene: TRBV11-2; CDR3 protein: CASSSQRENRYEQYF; CDR3 DNA: TGTGCCAGCAGCTCCCAGCGGGAGAACCGTTACGAGCAGTACTTC
clone size: -; J gene: TRBJ2-1; D gene: -; V gene: TRBV29-1; CDR3 protein: CSVRVNEQFF; CDR3 DNA: TGCAGCGTTCGAGTTAATGAGCAGTTCTTC